These 22 T cell receptor beta chains originate from one sample sequenced in a study of brain T cells in children with intractable seizures. Time point meaning: blood from clinic visit 5 months post-surgery; TSC patient then seizure free. Only in-frame clones appear in the TCRdb table, and some are missing; sequencing was by immunoSEQ multiplex PCR. The repertoire holds 300,000 to 400,000 clones, with approximately 93% as singletons. The specimen comprised peripheral blood, sampled roughly 5 months after surgery. These receptors all come from a boy younger than two with tuberous sclerosis and intractable seizures.

The V gene is TRBV5-1, the J gene TRBJ1-3, with a possible D match to TRBD1 (5 bases). The germline V gene encodes CDR1 SGHRS and CDR2 YFSETQ. CDR3 length equals 14 residues. The ends were cut back, 0 bases at V and 2 bases at J, with 6 bases in the middle. The chain's CDR3 is CASSLGGAGNTIYF. For the CDR3, the DNA is TGCGCCAGCAGCTTGGGAGGGGCTGGAAACACCATATATTTT.

This chain uses TRBV7-9 with TRBJ1-6, with D maybe TRBD1 (5 bases). The CDR3 spans 16 residues. Deletions cut 1 base from V and 7 bases from J, with 14 bases between. The germline V gene encodes CDR1 SEHNR and CDR2 FQNEAQ (reference sequence). This CDR3 is CASSLGGGRINSPLHF. In DNA form, the CDR3 reads TGTGCCAGCAGCTTAGGGGGCGGCAGGATCAATTCACCCCTCCACTTT.

This chain links TRBV30 with TRBJ2-5; D is perhaps TRBD1 (6 bases). Trimming stripped 5 bases from V and 2 bases from J, with 15 bases between. Germline CDR1 and CDR2: GTSNPN and SVGIG (reference sequence). The CDR3 is 14 amino acids. The CDR3 here is CAWVLGAGQETQYF. In DNA form, the CDR3 reads TGTGCCTGGGTACTGGGGGCAGGGCAAGAGACCCAGTACTTC.

The CDR3 bases are TGCGCCAGCAGACCCGGACTAGCGGGAGGTAGCTCCTACAATGAGCAGTTCTTC. Amino acids: CASRPGLAGGSSYNEQFF. This chain connects TRBV4-1 to TRBJ2-1, with 14 nucleotides matching TRBD2. Germline V gene data show CDR1 as MGHRA and CDR2 as YSYEKL. Trimming cost V 6 bases and J 0 bases; bases outside gene matches: 7. This CDR3 has 18 amino acids.

This chain connects TRBV27 to TRBJ2-3; D is undetermined. V lost 1 base and J lost 2, with 13 bases in between. CDR1 and CDR2 from the germline V gene are MNHEY and SMNVEV (reference sequence). This CDR3 comprises 16 residues. The CDR3 here is CASSLLVPAYTDTQYF. For the CDR3, the DNA is TGTGCCAGCAGTTTATTGGTCCCAGCTTACACAGATACGCAGTATTTT.

This chain joins TRBV18 and TRBJ1-2; 9 nucleotides agree with TRBD1. The CDR3 length is 18 residues. Unmatched junction bases numbered 15, after V lost 1 base and J lost 6 bases. Germline V gene sequence: CDR1 KGHSH, CDR2 LQKENI. The CDR3: CASSPLGTGPVLVNGYTF. The DNA for the CDR3 is TGTGCCAGCTCACCACTCGGGACAGGGCCCGTACTTGTTAATGGCTACACCTTC.

The chain has TRBV6-5 and TRBJ1-2; 8 bases fit TRBD1. This CDR3 is 14 amino acids long. Germline V lookup: CDR1 MNHEY, CDR2 SVGAGI. Trimming took 2 bases from V and 7 from J; bases not matched to a gene: 6. CDR3: CASSYDRGIGGYTF. CDR3 in DNA: TGTGCCAGCAGTTACGACAGGGGAATCGGTGGCTACACCTTC.

This clone was counted a single time. The V call is TRBV29-1, the J call TRBJ1-1, with D maybe TRBD1 (5 bases). Germline CDR1 is SQVTM and CDR2 is ANQGSEA. With 6 bases removed from V and 4 bases from J, the gap between germline ends came to 15 bases. The CDR3 length is 13 residues. CDR3 residues: CSVRAGQGTEAFF. DNA of the CDR3: TGCAGCGTGAGGGCGGGTCAGGGCACTGAAGCTTTCTTT.

The rearrangement links TRBV24-1 to TRBJ2-1; the match to TRBD2 covers 16 bases. Trimming took 2 bases from V and 1 from J; bases not matched to a gene: 4. This CDR3 has 19 residues. Germline-derived CDR1 and CDR2 are KGHDR and SFDVKD. The chain's CDR3 is CATSDSGLAGGRSYNEQFF. CDR3 DNA sequence: TGTGCCACCAGTGATTCGGGACTAGCGGGGGGGCGTTCCTACAATGAGCAGTTCTTC.

This chain joins TRBV19 and TRBJ2-7; D is uncertain. V was clipped by 2 bases and J by 2 bases, with 10 bases between them. This CDR3 spans 14 amino acids. Germline values: CDR1 LNHDA, CDR2 SQIVND (reference sequence). In nucleotides, the CDR3 is TGTGCCAGTAGTATACAAACTACGACCTACGAGCAGTACTTC. As protein: CASSIQTTTYEQYF. The whole variable domain, remainder taken from reference TRBV19 and TRBJ2-7, is DGGITQSPKYLFRKEGQNVTLSCEQNLNHDAMYWYRQDPGQGLRLIYYSQIVNDFQKGDIAEGYSVSREKKESFPLTVTSAQKNPTAFYLCASSIQTTTYEQYFGPGTRLTVT.

The J gene is TRBJ1-1, the V gene TRBV6-5; D remains ambiguous. The CDR3 covers 15 residues. Per the germline V gene, CDR1 is MNHEY and CDR2 is SVGAGI. V lost 3 bases and J lost 2, with 13 bases in between. DNA of the CDR3: TGTGCCAGCAGTTATGGGAGGGAGGGCAACACTGAAGCTTTCTTT. Protein sequence: CASSYGREGNTEAFF.

This rearrangement joins TRBV6-5 to TRBJ2-1, with 7 positions matching TRBD2. V lost 6 bases, J lost 8 bases, and 10 bases stayed unmatched. There are 14 residues in the CDR3. The germline V gene encodes CDR1 MNHEY and CDR2 SVGAGI. This CDR3 reads CASRQTSPRDEQFF. In DNA, the CDR3 is TGTGCCAGCAGGCAGACTAGCCCCCGGGATGAGCAGTTCTTC.

As for this clone: The junction departs from germline at one end; a sequencing error may be responsible. This sequence joins TRBV5-6 and TRBJ2-2; D is perhaps TRBD1 or TRBD2 (5 bases each). Germline CDR1 SGHDT, CDR2 YYEEEE. CDR3 length: 15 amino acids. CDR3 in amino acids: CTSRTLRDGTGELFF. The DNA of the CDR3 is TGTACCAGCAGAACCCTCCGGGACGGGACCGGGGAGCTGTTTTTT.

The chain links TRBV5-1 to TRBJ1-2; D not resolved. V dropped 4 bases and J dropped 4 bases, with 14 bases sitting between them. The CDR3 spans 14 residues. The germline CDR1 and CDR2 sequences are SGHRS and YFSETQ. This CDR3 is CASSQLSRSYGYTF. DNA of the CDR3: TGCGCCAGCAGCCAGCTTAGTCGTAGCTATGGCTACACCTTC.

The rearrangement uses TRBV18 and TRBJ2-6, with 8 bases identical to TRBD2. Germline CDR1 KGHSH, CDR2 LQKENI. J lost 0 bases, V lost 3 bases, and 4 bases had no gene match. There are 17 residues in the CDR3. This CDR3 is CASSPFSGTSGANVLTF. DNA of the CDR3: TGTGCCAGCTCACCGTTTAGCGGGACCTCTGGGGCCAACGTCCTGACTTTC.

This chain connects TRBV6-4 to TRBJ1-5, with D tentatively TRBD1 (6 bases). This CDR3 has 17 amino acids. The V gene's germline CDR1 is MRHNA and CDR2 SNTAGT. The V gene lost 7 bases and the J gene lost 1 base, with 20 bases spanning the gap. The DNA for the CDR3 is TGTGCCAGCACCCTGACGCCGGGGGGCGCGAGCAATCAGCCCCAGCATTTT. This sequence encodes CASTLTPGGASNQPQHF.

V gene TRBV11-1 combines with J gene TRBJ2-3, with no clear D. Germline CDR1 reads SGHAT; CDR2 reads FQDESV (reference sequence). The CDR3 has 13 amino acids. V was shortened by 2 bases and J by 3 bases, with 6 bases between the two germline ends. CDR3 in DNA: TGTGCCAGCAGCTTAAGTGGGACAGATACGCAGTATTTT. Translated: CASSLSGTDTQYF.

The sample holds one count of this clone. The chain has TRBV5-1 and TRBJ2-7, with a tentative D call TRBD1 (5 bases). Germline-derived CDR1 and CDR2 are SGHRS and YFSETQ. V shed 0 bases and J shed 3 bases, with 16 bases lying between them. The CDR3 consists of 16 residues. The CDR3 DNA reads as TGCGCCAGCAGCTTGGACGTCGTACAGGCGCTCTACGAGCAGTACTTC. Its translation: CASSLDVVQALYEQYF.

The chain recombines TRBV29-1 with TRBJ1-1; possible D gene TRBD1, 5 bases. CDR1 and CDR2 from the germline V gene are SQVTM and ANQGSEA. The CDR3 extends over 13 amino acids. V was trimmed by 3 bases and J by 4 bases, leaving 12 bases between them. DNA for the CDR3: TGCAGCGTTGATACAGGTATTAGCACTGAAGCTTTCTTT. As protein: CSVDTGISTEAFF.

This clone was observed a few times. CDR3 region: CASSLTGAGDTEAFF. CDR3 bases: TGTGCCAGCAGCTTAACAGGGGCCGGGGACACTGAAGCTTTCTTT. V and J are TRBV7-3 and TRBJ1-1, with D possibly TRBD1 on 5 matching bases. Germline CDR1 reads SGHTA; CDR2 reads FQGTGA. The CDR3 sequence is 15 residues long. V was shortened by 0 bases and J by 3 bases, with 11 bases between the two germline ends. The whole variable domain, filled in from reference TRBV7-3 and TRBJ1-1, reads GAGVSQTPSNKVTEKGKYVELRCDPISGHTALYWYRQSLGQGPEFLIYFQGTGAADDSGLPNDRFFAVRPEGSVSTLKIQRTERGDSAVYLCASSLTGAGDTEAFFGQGTRLTVV.

At least ten counts were recorded for this clone. The V gene is TRBV7-8, the J gene TRBJ2-2; D call uncertain. Germline-derived CDR1 and CDR2 are SGHVS and FQNEAQ. V was pared by 5 bases and J by 4 bases, with 8 bases between. The CDR3 spans 13 residues. CDR3 sequence reads: CASSPTPTGELFF. The CDR3 DNA sequence: TGTGCCAGCAGCCCGACCCCCACCGGGGAGCTGTTTTTT.

On this clone: The junction shows a germline mismatch at one end, possibly a read error. This chain connects TRBV7-7 to TRBJ1-4, with TRBD1 matching 8 bases. Germline V gives CDR1 SSHAT, CDR2 FNYEAQ (reference sequence). The CDR3 covers 16 residues. CDR3 region: CASSLEWGQVGEKLFF. The CDR3 DNA sequence: TGTGCTAGCAGCTTAGAGTGGGGACAGGTAGGGGAAAAACTGTTTTTT.